These 32 T cell receptor beta chains share one sample of origin, sequenced in a study of blood T cell repertoires in COVID-19. Generated by immunoSEQ multiplex PCR, the TCRdb table keeps only in-frame clones and is missing some. Of 85,000 to 130,000 clones listed, more than 80% are singletons. The material sequenced was peripheral blood. These receptors were obtained from a man aged 55 to 70 with acute or convalescent COVID-19.

This sequence joins TRBV11-2 and TRBJ2-1, with D perhaps TRBD2 (5 bases). V dropped 0 bases and J dropped 8 bases, with 14 bases sitting between them. The CDR3 covers 15 residues. CDR1 SGHAT and CDR2 FQNNGV come from the germline V gene. As DNA, the CDR3 is TGTGCCAGCAGCTTAGAGCCTAGCTGGTCCGATGAGCAGTTCTTC. It yields the protein CASSLEPSWSDEQFF. The full variable domain, rest sourced from reference TRBV11-2 and TRBJ2-1, is EAGVAQSPRYKIIEKRQSVAFWCNPISGHATLYWYQQILGQGPKLLIQFQNNGVVDDSQLPKDRFSAERLKGVDSTLKIQPAKLEDSAVYLCASSLEPSWSDEQFFGPGTRLTVL.

The chain uses TRBV7-6 and TRBJ2-5; 16 positions agree with TRBD2. Per germline, CDR1 SGHVS and CDR2 FNYEAQ. There are 16 residues in the CDR3. Trimming took 5 bases from V and 5 from J; bases not matched to a gene: 5. The CDR3 is CASSGGLAGGQETQYF. In nucleotides, the CDR3 is TGTGCCAGCAGCGGGGGACTAGCGGGAGGGCAGGAGACCCAGTACTTC.

The chain recombines TRBV10-3 with TRBJ2-1, with D possibly matching TRBD2 (5 bases). The germline V gene encodes CDR1 ENHRY and CDR2 SYGVKD. The length of the CDR3 is 14 residues. Trimming pared 7 bases from V and 1 base from J, leaving 11 bases between. The CDR3 nucleotides are TGTGCCATCAAGTCGGCGGGTTCCTACAATGAGCAGTTCTTC. This sequence encodes CAIKSAGSYNEQFF.

V is TRBV6-6 and J is TRBJ2-1; TRBD1 matches 9 bases. The CDR3 sequence is 17 residues long. Trimming removed 5 bases from V and 5 bases from J; junction bases left unmatched: 13. Germline V gives CDR1 MNHNY, CDR2 SVGAGI (reference sequence). CDR3 region: CASSHRTGDPPNNEQFF. DNA for the CDR3: TGTGCCAGCAGTCACCGGACAGGGGACCCTCCTAACAATGAGCAGTTCTTC.

V and J are TRBV9 and TRBJ1-2; D is unresolved. This CDR3 contains 16 residues. Germline V gene lookup returns CDR1 SGDLS and CDR2 YYNGEE. Trimming stripped 4 bases from V and 4 bases from J, with 20 bases between. Here the CDR3 reads CASSPRDAADIYGYTF. The CDR3, as DNA: TGTGCCAGCAGCCCACGCGACGCGGCGGATATCTATGGCTACACCTTC.

The chain employs TRBV2 and TRBJ1-2; possibly TRBD1 for D (5 bases). Germline loops: CDR1 SNHLY, CDR2 FYNNEI. This CDR3 region has 13 residues. V lost 8 bases and J lost 2, with 12 bases in between. The CDR3 reads CASRLDRNYGYTF. DNA of the CDR3: TGTGCCAGCCGACTTGACAGAAACTATGGCTACACCTTC.

The rearrangement joins TRBV2 to TRBJ1-1; no reliable D call. CDR1 and CDR2 (germline): SNHLY, FYNNEI. CDR3 length: 15 residues. Trimming left V 10 bases short and J 3 bases short, with 21 bases between. The CDR3 DNA sequence: TGTGCCACCGAGGAAAGGAGGCTACGGGACACTGAAGCTTTCTTT. As protein: CATEERRLRDTEAFF.

CDR3 in amino acids: CATSRGAPAIYEQYF. CDR3 in DNA: TGTGCCACCAGCAGGGGAGCACCGGCTATCTACGAGCAGTACTTC. The chain joins TRBV15 to TRBJ2-7; maybe TRBD2 (5 bases). Germline loops: CDR1 LNHNV, CDR2 YYDKDF (reference sequence). V lost 3 bases to trimming and J lost 3 bases, with 15 bases between them. The CDR3 is 15 amino acids.

This clone was detected only a few times. The CDR3 region has the DNA TGTGCCAGCAGCGCAGGACAGATCTATAATTCACCCCTCCACTTT. Amino acid sequence: CASSAGQIYNSPLHF. This chain connects TRBV5-4 to TRBJ1-6; D is possibly TRBD1 (6 bases). Per germline, CDR1 SGHNT and CDR2 YYREEE (reference sequence). The CDR3 is 15 amino acids. V was shortened by 4 bases and J by 3 bases, with 11 bases between the two germline ends.

This rearrangement joins TRBV12-5 to TRBJ2-2, with TRBD2 matching over 8 bases. Losses at the gene ends were 0 bases for V and 0 bases for J; bases not matched to a gene: 9. This CDR3 is 19 amino acids long. In germline, CDR1 is LGHNT, CDR2 FRNRAP. Here the CDR3 DNA reads TGTGCTAGTGGTTTGGTACCCCTAATTAGCGGGGCGAACACCGGGGAGCTGTTTTTT. Its translation is CASGLVPLISGANTGELFF.

V gene TRBV18 combines with J gene TRBJ1-3; 8 bases align to TRBD1. The CDR3 contains 14 residues. J was trimmed by 4 bases and V by 3 bases; bases with no gene match: 2. From germline, CDR1 is KGHSH and CDR2 LQKENI. The CDR3 is CASSPGDRGNTIYF. For the CDR3, the DNA is TGTGCCAGCTCACCGGGGGACAGGGGAAACACCATATATTTT.

The chain is built from TRBV5-1 and TRBJ2-1; D remains unclear. Germline loops: CDR1 SGHRS, CDR2 YFSETQ. The CDR3 runs 15 residues. V lost 0 bases to trimming and J lost 5 bases, with 12 bases between them. In nucleotides, the CDR3 is TGCGCCAGCAGCTTGGTGGCTAGGTGGGACAATGAGCAGTTCTTC. It is translated as CASSLVARWDNEQFF.

The gene calls are TRBV6-6 and TRBJ2-5; perhaps TRBD1 as D (5 bases). The CDR3 runs to 13 residues. Germline V gene data show CDR1 as MNHNY and CDR2 as SVGAGI (reference sequence). Deletions cut 5 bases from V and 5 bases from J, with 12 bases between. The DNA for the CDR3 is TGTGCCAGCAGTCCCCCCTGGGGCGAGACCCAGTACTTC. Amino acids: CASSPPWGETQYF.

The rearrangement links TRBV10-1 to TRBJ1-5; weak D call: TRBD1 (5 bases). The length of the CDR3 is 13 residues. Trimming cost V 4 bases and J 4 bases, with 8 bases left between them. Germline V gene lookup returns CDR1 WNHNN and CDR2 SYGVQD (reference sequence). The CDR3 DNA sequence: TGCGCCAGCAGTGCAGGGATGAATCAGCCCCAGCATTTT. Residues: CASSAGMNQPQHF.

This clone has only a few counts. V and J are TRBV2 and TRBJ2-2, with 12 bases lining up with TRBD2. V lost 6 bases and J lost 6; bases outside the gene matches: 8. Germline values: CDR1 SNHLY, CDR2 FYNNEI. This CDR3 spans 16 amino acids. The CDR3 bases are TGTGCCAGCAGCCTAACTAGCGGGAGGAGGTCCGGGGAGCTGTTTTTT. Amino acid sequence: CASSLTSGRRSGELFF.

V usage is TRBV19 and J usage is TRBJ2-7, with 9 bases fitting TRBD1. The CDR3 sequence is 15 residues long. J gave up 7 bases and V 11 bases, and 18 bases lay outside the gene matches. Germline CDR1 is LNHDA and CDR2 is SQIVND (reference sequence). The CDR3: CAPFRAGQGTGEQYF. Written as DNA, the CDR3 is TGTGCCCCCTTCCGCGCGGGACAGGGCACAGGGGAGCAGTACTTC. The full variable domain, rest sourced from reference TRBV19 and TRBJ2-7, is DGGITQSPKYLFRKEGQNVTLSCEQNLNHDAMYWYRQDPGQGLRLIYYSQIVNDFQKGDIAEGYSVSREKKESFPLTVTSAQKNPTAFYLCAPFRAGQGTGEQYFGPGTRLTVT.

This clone has only one observation. This chain links TRBV27 with TRBJ1-5, with D uncertain. With 3 bases removed from V and 3 bases from J, the gap between germline ends came to 9 bases. The CDR3 spans 14 residues. Looked up from germline, CDR1 is MNHEY and CDR2 is SMNVEV (reference sequence). The chain's CDR3 is CASSLAGTNQPQHF. The CDR3 nucleotides are TGTGCCAGCAGTTTGGCAGGAACCAATCAGCCCCAGCATTTT.

This clone came up once. J is TRBJ2-2 and V is TRBV3-1 (or the pseudogene TRBV3-2); D gene ambiguous. The CDR3 loop spans 15 amino acids. Germline values: CDR1 LGHDT, CDR2 YNNKEL (reference sequence). V was trimmed by 3 bases and J by 1 base, leaving 9 bases between them. CDR3 nucleotide sequence: TGTGCCAGCAGCCAGTCCAACAAGAACACCGGGGAGCTGTTTTTT. Translation gives CASSQSNKNTGELFF.

This chain uses TRBV18 with TRBJ2-2; TRBD1 is a possible D gene (5 bases). CDR1 is KGHSH, CDR2 LQKENI, per germline. V dropped 4 bases and J dropped 1 base, with 10 bases sitting between them. This CDR3 region has 15 residues. This chain's CDR3 is CASSRETGNTGELFF. The CDR3 region has the DNA TGTGCCAGCTCACGCGAAACAGGGAACACCGGGGAGCTGTTTTTT.

The rearrangement uses TRBV10-3 and TRBJ2-2; TRBD2 agrees at 8 bases. V shed 6 bases, J shed 2 bases, and the junction held 2 bases outside the gene matches. This CDR3 comprises 14 residues. Germline V gene data show CDR1 as ENHRY and CDR2 as SYGVKD. CDR3 in DNA: TGTGCCATCAGATTAGCGGGAAACACCGGGGAGCTGTTTTTT. Encoded protein: CAIRLAGNTGELFF.

The chain combines TRBV15 with TRBJ1-3; 9 bases are a match to TRBD1. V shed 3 bases and J 4 bases; nucleotides not matched to a gene: 13. The CDR3 extends over 18 amino acids. From germline, CDR1 is LNHNV and CDR2 YYDKDF (reference sequence). In DNA form, the CDR3 reads TGTGCCACCAGCAGGTCATCTCACCGGGACAGGGTGGGAAACACCATATATTTT. It yields the protein CATSRSSHRDRVGNTIYF.

This sequence joins TRBV3-1 (or the pseudogene TRBV3-2) and TRBJ1-2, with D uncertain. CDR1 LGHDT and CDR2 YNNKEL come from the germline V gene (reference sequence). The V end lost 1 base, the J end lost 1 base, and 13 bases lay between the germline ends. The CDR3 length is 16 residues. As DNA, the CDR3 is TGTGCCAGCAGCCAAGGGGTGCCGGGAGATAACTATGGCTACACCTTC. As protein: CASSQGVPGDNYGYTF.

V is TRBV28 and J is TRBJ2-7, with TRBD2 identical over 7 bases. Losses at the gene ends were 4 bases for V and 0 bases for J; bases not matched to a gene: 9. This CDR3 is built from 16 residues. Germline values: CDR1 MDHEN, CDR2 SYDVKM. This chain's CDR3 is CASSSWGGPSSYEQYF. For the CDR3, the DNA is TGTGCCAGCAGTTCCTGGGGGGGACCGAGCTCCTACGAGCAGTACTTC. The full variable domain, its missing parts supplied by reference TRBV28 and TRBJ2-7, is DVKVTQSSRYLVKRTGEKVFLECVQDMDHENMFWYRQDPGLGLRLIYFSYDVKMKEKGDIPEGYSVSREKKERFSLILESASTNQTSMYLCASSSWGGPSSYEQYFGPGTRLTVT.

CDR3 in amino acids: CASTTGLPHEQFF. The CDR3 DNA is TGTGCCAGCACGACAGGGCTCCCCCATGAGCAGTTCTTC. The J gene is TRBJ2-1, the V gene TRBV28; TRBD1 agrees at 7 bases. V was pared by 7 bases and J by 8 bases, with 8 bases of the junction left unmatched. CDR1 MDHEN and CDR2 SYDVKM come from the germline V gene. The CDR3 spans 13 residues.

The chain combines TRBV11-2 with TRBJ2-6, with D tentatively TRBD1 (6 bases). CDR3 length: 17 amino acids. V was clipped by 1 base and J by 3 bases, with 13 bases between them. Germline CDR1 SGHAT, CDR2 FQNNGV. The CDR3 region is CASSLGGTPFGANVLTF. Here the CDR3 DNA reads TGTGCCAGCAGCTTAGGTGGGACACCTTTTGGGGCCAACGTCCTGACTTTC.

This chain uses TRBV7-2 with TRBJ2-5; tentative D call: TRBD2 (5 bases). The CDR3 runs 12 residues. The germline gives CDR1 SGHTA, CDR2 FQGNSA. V was shortened by 6 bases and J by 7 bases, with 12 bases between the two germline ends. CDR3 sequence reads: CASSSDSWTQYF. The CDR3 bases are TGTGCCAGCAGTTCGGACTCGTGGACCCAGTACTTC.

The chain links TRBV24-1 to TRBJ2-2, with D possibly TRBD2 on 5 matching bases. Germline V gives CDR1 KGHDR, CDR2 SFDVKD. CDR3 length: 16 amino acids. V lost 3 bases, J lost 5 bases, and 15 bases lay in between. Here the CDR3 DNA reads TGTGCCACCAGTGATGGTATTCGGAGGCCAACCGGGGAGCTGTTTTTT. Translated, it gives CATSDGIRRPTGELFF.

The chain employs TRBV6-1 and TRBJ2-3, with D perhaps matching TRBD1 (6 bases). In germline, CDR1 is MNHNS, CDR2 SASEGT. The CDR3 is made up of 16 amino acids. Between the trimmed V and J ends, which lost 3 bases and 4 bases, there was a span of 17 bases. DNA for the CDR3: TGTGCCAGCAGTGATAATTCGGGTGGGGGCCCAGATACGCAGTATTTT. Protein sequence: CASSDNSGGGPDTQYF.

V usage is TRBV19 and J usage is TRBJ1-1, with D perhaps matching TRBD1 (5 bases). V lost 6 bases and J lost 6, with 14 bases in between. This CDR3 is built from 13 residues. Germline V gives CDR1 LNHDA, CDR2 SQIVND (reference sequence). The CDR3 spells CASSQQVGAEAFF. The DNA of the CDR3 is TGTGCCAGTAGCCAACAGGTTGGAGCTGAAGCTTTCTTT.

This clone was detected only once. This chain links TRBV7-2 with TRBJ1-5; D remains ambiguous. V lost 4 bases, J lost 7 bases, and 14 bases lay in between. This CDR3 spans 14 amino acids. The germline gives CDR1 SGHTA, CDR2 FQGNSA. The CDR3 nucleotides read TGTGCCAGCAGCTCGACTGCCTCGGGGCAGCCCCAGCATTTT. Translating it yields CASSSTASGQPQHF.

This rearrangement joins TRBV5-6 to TRBJ2-3; 11 nucleotides match TRBD2. CDR1 is SGHDT, CDR2 YYEEEE, per germline. The CDR3 is made up of 16 amino acids. The J segment lost 5 bases and the V segment lost 2 bases, leaving 7 bases of the junction unmatched. CDR3 nucleotide sequence: TGTGCCAGCAGCTTTATAGCGGGAGGGCCGATAGATACGCAGTATTTT. This translates into CASSFIAGGPIDTQYF.

The chain links TRBV7-8 to TRBJ2-5, with TRBD1 identical over 7 bases. V lost 6 bases and J lost 2; bases outside the gene matches: 12. The CDR3 is 16 amino acids. Germline V gives CDR1 SGHVS, CDR2 FQNEAQ. The CDR3 sequence is CASRLGGQRRQETQYF. In DNA, the CDR3 is TGTGCCAGCAGGCTAGGGGGACAGCGACGACAAGAGACCCAGTACTTC. Together with reference TRBV7-8 and TRBJ2-5, the CDR3 gives the full variable domain: GAGVSQSPRYKVAKRGQDVALRCDPISGHVSLFWYQQALGQGPEFLTYFQNEAQLDKSGLPSDRFFAERPEGSVSTLKIQRTQQEDSAVYLCASRLGGQRRQETQYFGPGTRLLVL.